This passage covers 10 T cell receptor beta chains from one sample sequenced in a study of CD8 T cells in Susac syndrome. RNA, at roughly 0.5 to 1 ug, was reverse transcribed with random hexamers. TCRdb processed the immunoSEQ multiplex PCR reads anew with MiXCR; each CDR3 protein has one entry. This table holds roughly 200,000 distinct CDR3 sequences, just under 95% found once. Sequenced sample: CD4+ T cells from PBMCs. The receptor set was obtained from a human donor in good health.

This clonotype appeared once. The chain uses TRBV20-1 and TRBJ2-6; TRBD1 is a possible D gene (5 bases). V was pared by 1 base and J by 0 bases, with 16 bases between. This CDR3 is built from 18 residues. The germline CDR1 and CDR2 sequences are DFQATT and SNEGSKA (reference sequence). In DNA, the CDR3 is TGCAGTGCTAGAGCCTTAGGGGCACTAAGCTCTGGGGCCAACGTCCTGACTTTC. It is translated as CSARALGALSSGANVLTF.

This chain links TRBV3-1 with TRBJ2-7, with unresolved D. Germline V gene lookup returns CDR1 LGHDT and CDR2 YNNKEL (reference sequence). Trimming took 2 bases from V and 5 from J, leaving 7 bases between them. The length of the CDR3 is 12 residues. The CDR3 reads CASSQSVNEQYF. The CDR3 bases are TGTGCCAGCAGCCAAAGTGTCAACGAGCAGTACTTC.

The J gene is TRBJ2-1, the V gene TRBV28; D tentatively fits TRBD1 or TRBD2 (6 bases each). V was cut by 3 bases and J by 7 bases, with 19 bases left in between. Germline V CDR1 and CDR2: MDHEN, SYDVKM. The CDR3 runs to 16 residues. The CDR3 bases are TGTGCCAGCAGTTTTAGAGTCCGGGGGCCGAGGAATGAGCAGTTCTTC. Translation: CASSFRVRGPRNEQFF.

The rearrangement links TRBV12-3 or TRBV12-4 to TRBJ2-2, with D unclear. V was cut by 6 bases and J by 2 bases, with 13 bases left in between. This CDR3 is built from 15 residues. CDR3 sequence: CASRPEAGNTGELFF. CDR3 in DNA: TGTGCCAGCAGGCCCGAAGCAGGCAACACCGGGGAGCTGTTTTTT.

V is TRBV4-2 and J is TRBJ2-5, with D hard to call. The V end lost 0 bases, the J end lost 7 bases, and 6 bases lay between the germline ends. Germline lookup yields CDR1 LGHNA and CDR2 YNFKEQ. The CDR3 loop spans 12 amino acids. The CDR3 sequence is CASSQDMRTQYF. CDR3 nucleotide sequence: TGTGCCAGCAGCCAAGATATGAGGACCCAGTACTTC.

CDR3 bases: TGTGCCAGCAGTTTTCAAAACACCGGGGAGCTGTTTTTT. It is translated as CASSFQNTGELFF. This rearrangement joins TRBV27 to TRBJ2-2, with D uncertain. Deletions cut 3 bases from V and 2 bases from J, with 4 bases between. The CDR3 is 13 amino acids. Germline lookup yields CDR1 MNHEY and CDR2 SMNVEV (reference sequence).

The chain recombines TRBV7-2 with TRBJ1-1; D call uncertain. Deletions cut 5 bases from V and 0 bases from J, with 7 bases between. Germline CDR1 is SGHTA and CDR2 is FQGNSA. The CDR3 spans 13 residues. In DNA, the CDR3 is TGTGCCAGCAGCCCCGCAATGAACACTGAAGCTTTCTTT. Its translation: CASSPAMNTEAFF.

V gene TRBV20-1 combines with J gene TRBJ2-7; TRBD1 aligns across 7 bases. Trimming removed 0 bases from V and 6 bases from J; junction bases left unmatched: 2. Looked up from germline, CDR1 is DFQATT and CDR2 is SNEGSKA (reference sequence). The CDR3 runs to 12 residues. The CDR3 DNA follows: TGCAGTGCTAGAGAAAGGGGGCTCGAGCAGTACTTC. Its protein is CSARERGLEQYF.

This sequence joins TRBV12-3 or TRBV12-4 and TRBJ1-1, with D possibly being TRBD1 (6 bases). The CDR3 length is 19 residues. V was cut by 6 bases and J by 7 bases, with 33 bases left in between. The CDR3 nucleotides read TGTGCCAGCAGCTTTTTAGGTCCGTACAAACAGCAGGGGATTCATGAAGCTTTCTTT. As protein: CASSFLGPYKQQGIHEAFF.

The chain couples TRBV7-2 to TRBJ2-3, with 9 bases matching TRBD1. Germline CDR1 SGHTA, CDR2 FQGNSA. The CDR3 has 15 residues. J lost 4 bases, V lost 1 base, and 3 bases had no gene match. CDR3 DNA sequence: TGTGCCAGCAGCTTAGGACAGGGGGGTCCAGATACGCAGTATTTT. It yields the protein CASSLGQGGPDTQYF.